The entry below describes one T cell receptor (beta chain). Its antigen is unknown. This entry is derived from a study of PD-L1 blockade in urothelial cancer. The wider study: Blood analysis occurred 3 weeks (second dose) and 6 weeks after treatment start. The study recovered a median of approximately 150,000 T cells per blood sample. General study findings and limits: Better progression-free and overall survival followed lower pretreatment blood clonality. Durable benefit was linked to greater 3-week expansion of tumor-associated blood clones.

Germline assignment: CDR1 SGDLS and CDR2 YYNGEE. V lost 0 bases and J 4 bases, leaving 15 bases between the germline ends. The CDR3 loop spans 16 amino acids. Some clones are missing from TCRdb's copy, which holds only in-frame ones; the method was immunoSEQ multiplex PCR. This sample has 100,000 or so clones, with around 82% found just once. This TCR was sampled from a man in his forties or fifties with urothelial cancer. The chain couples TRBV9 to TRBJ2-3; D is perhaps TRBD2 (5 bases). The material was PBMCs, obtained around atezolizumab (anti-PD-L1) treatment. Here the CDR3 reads CASSVAYTGSADTQYF. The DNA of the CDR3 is TGTGCCAGCAGCGTAGCTTACACGGGAAGTGCAGATACGCAGTATTTT.